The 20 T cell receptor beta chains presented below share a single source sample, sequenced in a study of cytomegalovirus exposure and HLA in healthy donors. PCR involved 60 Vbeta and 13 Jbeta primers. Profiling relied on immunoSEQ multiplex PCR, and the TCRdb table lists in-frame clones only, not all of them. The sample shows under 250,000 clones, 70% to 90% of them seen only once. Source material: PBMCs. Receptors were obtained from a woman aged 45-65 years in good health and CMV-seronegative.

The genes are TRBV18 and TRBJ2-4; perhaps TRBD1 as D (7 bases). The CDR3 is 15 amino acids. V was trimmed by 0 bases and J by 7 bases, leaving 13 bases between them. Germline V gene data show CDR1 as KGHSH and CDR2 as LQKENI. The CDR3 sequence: CASSPPIRGANIQYF. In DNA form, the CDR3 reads TGTGCCAGCTCACCACCCATCAGGGGGGCGAACATTCAGTACTTC.

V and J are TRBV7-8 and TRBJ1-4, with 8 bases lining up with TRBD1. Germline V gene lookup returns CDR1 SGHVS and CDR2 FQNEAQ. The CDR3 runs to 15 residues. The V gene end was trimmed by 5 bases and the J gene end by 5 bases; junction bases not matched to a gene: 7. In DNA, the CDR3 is TGTGCCAGCAGCCCCGGACAGGGTTTGAATGAAAAACTGTTTTTT. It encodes CASSPGQGLNEKLFF. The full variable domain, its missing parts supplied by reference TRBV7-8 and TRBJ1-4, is GAGVSQSPRYKVAKRGQDVALRCDPISGHVSLFWYQQALGQGPEFLTYFQNEAQLDKSGLPSDRFFAERPEGSVSTLKIQRTQQEDSAVYLCASSPGQGLNEKLFFGSGTQLSVL.

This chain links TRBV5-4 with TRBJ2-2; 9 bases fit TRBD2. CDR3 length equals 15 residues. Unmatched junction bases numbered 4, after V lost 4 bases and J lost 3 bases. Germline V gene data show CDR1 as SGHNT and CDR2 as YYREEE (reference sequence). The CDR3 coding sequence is TGTGCCAGCAGCCAAATAGCGGGAGACACCGGGGAGCTGTTTTTT. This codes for CASSQIAGDTGELFF.

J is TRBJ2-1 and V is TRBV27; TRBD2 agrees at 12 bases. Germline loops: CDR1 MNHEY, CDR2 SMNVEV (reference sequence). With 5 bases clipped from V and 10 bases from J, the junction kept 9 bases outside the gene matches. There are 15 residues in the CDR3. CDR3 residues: CASSPRTSGVGEQFF. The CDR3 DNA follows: TGTGCCAGCAGTCCCAGGACTAGCGGGGTGGGGGAGCAGTTCTTC.

CDR3 in DNA: TGTGCCAGCAGTGAACTAGGCAGCCTACACAGCTCCTACAATGAGCAGTTCTTC. Encoded protein: CASSELGSLHSSYNEQFF. The chain uses TRBV6-4 and TRBJ2-1, with D perhaps matching TRBD2 (5 bases). Between the trimmed V and J ends, which lost 3 bases and 0 bases, there was a span of 18 bases. This CDR3 has 18 residues. Germline CDR1 is MRHNA and CDR2 is SNTAGT.

This CDR3 reads CSVVERTGTANTGELFF. Here the CDR3 DNA reads TGCAGCGTTGTAGAGAGGACAGGGACCGCGAACACCGGGGAGCTGTTTTTT. The chain carries TRBV29-1 and TRBJ2-2; the match to TRBD1 covers 8 bases. After removal of 4 bases from V and 0 bases from J, the junction contained 10 bases not matched to a gene. From germline, CDR1 is SQVTM and CDR2 ANQGSEA. The CDR3 length is 17 residues.

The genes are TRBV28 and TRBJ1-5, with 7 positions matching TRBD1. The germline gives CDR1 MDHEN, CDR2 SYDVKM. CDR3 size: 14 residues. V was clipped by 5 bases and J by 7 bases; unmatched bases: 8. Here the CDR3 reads CASSLDRAGQPQHF. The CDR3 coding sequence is TGTGCCAGCAGTCTAGACAGGGCGGGCCAGCCCCAGCATTTT.

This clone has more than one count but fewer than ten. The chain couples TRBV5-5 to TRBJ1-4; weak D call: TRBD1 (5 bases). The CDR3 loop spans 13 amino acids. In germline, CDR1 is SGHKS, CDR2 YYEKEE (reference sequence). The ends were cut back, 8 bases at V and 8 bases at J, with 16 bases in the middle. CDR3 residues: CASPRGEREKLFF. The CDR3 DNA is TGTGCCAGTCCCCGGGGGGAGAGGGAAAAACTGTTTTTT.

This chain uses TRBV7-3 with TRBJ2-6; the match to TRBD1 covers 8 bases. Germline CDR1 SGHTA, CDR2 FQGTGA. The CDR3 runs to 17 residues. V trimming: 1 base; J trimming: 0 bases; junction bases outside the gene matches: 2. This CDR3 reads CASSLMGTGSGANVLTF. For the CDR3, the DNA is TGTGCCAGCAGCTTAATGGGGACAGGCTCTGGGGCCAACGTCCTGACTTTC.

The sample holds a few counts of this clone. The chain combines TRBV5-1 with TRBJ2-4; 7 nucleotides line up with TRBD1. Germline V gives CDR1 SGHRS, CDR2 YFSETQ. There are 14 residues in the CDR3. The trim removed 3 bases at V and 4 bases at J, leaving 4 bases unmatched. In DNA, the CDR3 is TGCGCCAGCAGCTGGACAGGCCAAAAAAACATTCAGTACTTC. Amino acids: CASSWTGQKNIQYF.

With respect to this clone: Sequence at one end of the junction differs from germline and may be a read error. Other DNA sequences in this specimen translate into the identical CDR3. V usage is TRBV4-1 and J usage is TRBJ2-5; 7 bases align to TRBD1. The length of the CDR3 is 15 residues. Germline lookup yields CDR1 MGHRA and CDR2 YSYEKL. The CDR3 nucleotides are TGTGCCAGCAGCCAAGATCGACAGGGCCAAGAGACCCAGTACTTC. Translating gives CASSQDRQGQETQYF.

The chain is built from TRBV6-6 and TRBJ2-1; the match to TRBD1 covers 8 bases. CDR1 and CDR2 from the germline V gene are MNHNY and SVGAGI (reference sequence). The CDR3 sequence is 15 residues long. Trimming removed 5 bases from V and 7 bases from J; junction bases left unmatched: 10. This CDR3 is CASSQTGALSNEQFF. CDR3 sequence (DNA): TGTGCCAGCAGTCAGACAGGGGCACTATCTAATGAGCAGTTCTTC.

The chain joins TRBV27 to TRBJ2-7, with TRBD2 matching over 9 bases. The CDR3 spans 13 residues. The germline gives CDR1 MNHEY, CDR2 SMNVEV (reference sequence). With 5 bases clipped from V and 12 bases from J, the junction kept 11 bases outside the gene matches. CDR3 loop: CASSTPGGRASYF. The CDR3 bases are TGTGCCAGCAGTACCCCTGGCGGGAGGGCGTCGTACTTC.

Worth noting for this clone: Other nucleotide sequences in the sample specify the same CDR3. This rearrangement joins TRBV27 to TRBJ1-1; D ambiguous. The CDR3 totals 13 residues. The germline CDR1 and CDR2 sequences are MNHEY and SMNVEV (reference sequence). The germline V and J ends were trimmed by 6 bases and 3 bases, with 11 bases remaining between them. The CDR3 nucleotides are TGTGCCAGCAGCCGGAGTTGGGACACTGAAGCTTTCTTT. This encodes CASSRSWDTEAFF.

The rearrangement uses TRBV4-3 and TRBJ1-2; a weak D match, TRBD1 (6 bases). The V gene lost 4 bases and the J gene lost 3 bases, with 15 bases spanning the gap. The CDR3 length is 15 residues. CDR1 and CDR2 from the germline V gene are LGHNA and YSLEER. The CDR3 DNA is TGCGCCAGCAGCCCAAAATGGGGGGGCGACTATGGCTACACCTTC. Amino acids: CASSPKWGGDYGYTF.

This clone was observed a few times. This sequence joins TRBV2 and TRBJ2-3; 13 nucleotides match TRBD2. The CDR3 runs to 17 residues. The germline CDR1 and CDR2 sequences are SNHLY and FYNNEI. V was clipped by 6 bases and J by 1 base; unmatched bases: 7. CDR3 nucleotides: TGTGCCAGCAGCCAAACCGGACTAGCGGGAGGCACAGATACGCAGTATTTT. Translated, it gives CASSQTGLAGGTDTQYF.

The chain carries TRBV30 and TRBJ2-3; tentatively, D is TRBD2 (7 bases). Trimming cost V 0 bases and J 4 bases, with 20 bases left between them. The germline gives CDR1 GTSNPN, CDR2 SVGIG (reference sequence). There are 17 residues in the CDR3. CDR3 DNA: TGTGCCTGGAGTGTAACCAGGCCCCGGCGGGGGCCAGATACGCAGTATTTT. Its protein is CAWSVTRPRRGPDTQYF.

CDR3 in amino acids: CASSPPLAEGYEQYF. The CDR3 bases are TGTGCCAGCAGCCCTCCCCTAGCGGAAGGATACGAGCAGTACTTC. The gene calls are TRBV7-9 and TRBJ2-7; TRBD2 aligns across 7 bases. Germline V gene data show CDR1 as SEHNR and CDR2 as FQNEAQ (reference sequence). Trimming took 5 bases from V and 4 from J; bases not matched to a gene: 11. This CDR3 has 15 residues.

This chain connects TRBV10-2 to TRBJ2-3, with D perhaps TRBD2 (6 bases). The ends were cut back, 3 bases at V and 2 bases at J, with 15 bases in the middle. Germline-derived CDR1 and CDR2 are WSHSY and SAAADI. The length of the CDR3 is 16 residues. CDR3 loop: CASSDPGGRITDTQYF. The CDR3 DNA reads TGCGCCAGCAGTGACCCTGGAGGGAGAATCACAGATACGCAGTATTTT.

In nucleotides, the CDR3 is TGTGCCAGCTCACCACTAGTTAGTTTCGAGCAGTACTTC. Encoded protein: CASSPLVSFEQYF. J is TRBJ2-7 and V is TRBV18; no clear D. V lost 1 base, J lost 6 bases, and 10 bases lay in between. Germline loops: CDR1 KGHSH, CDR2 LQKENI. This CDR3 is 13 amino acids long.